These 12 T cell receptor beta chains were all obtained from the same sample, sequenced in a study of blood T cell repertoires in COVID-19. Profiled with immunoSEQ multiplex PCR; TCRdb holds only in-frame clones, not every one. The data contain around 140,000 clones, about three quarters of them seen just once; the ten biggest clones take up 3.5% to 5%. Sequencing input: peripheral blood. These receptors originate from an elderly woman with active or convalescent COVID-19.

The genes are TRBV5-6 and TRBJ2-7, with D possibly matching TRBD1 (6 bases). CDR1 and CDR2 (germline): SGHDT, YYEEEE. The length of the CDR3 is 14 residues. Trimming removed 1 base from V and 2 bases from J, with 10 bases in between. Here the CDR3 DNA reads TGTGCCAGCAGCTTGTTGGGGGCCGCCTACGAGCAGTACTTC. Its protein product is CASSLLGAAYEQYF.

The chain joins TRBV11-2 to TRBJ2-7, with D perhaps matching TRBD1 (6 bases). The germline gives CDR1 SGHAT, CDR2 FQNNGV. The CDR3 runs 16 residues. The V end was cut by 3 bases, the J end by 2 bases, with 17 bases between. DNA for the CDR3: TGTGCCAGCAGCTTTTATAAGGGGACACAAACCTACGAGCAGTACTTC. Amino acids: CASSFYKGTQTYEQYF.

This clone appeared once. The J gene is TRBJ2-2, the V gene TRBV5-1, with a possible D match to TRBD1 (7 bases). The V end was cut by 4 bases, the J end by 6 bases, with 19 bases between. In germline, CDR1 is SGHRS, CDR2 YFSETQ. The CDR3 has 16 amino acids. In nucleotides, the CDR3 is TGCGCCAGCAGCCTCACGACAGGGACTTCCCCCGGGGAGCTGTTTTTT. Translating gives CASSLTTGTSPGELFF. The full variable domain, rest sourced from reference TRBV5-1 and TRBJ2-2, is KAGVTQTPRYLIKTRGQQVTLSCSPISGHRSVSWYQQTPGQGLQFLFEYFSETQRNKGNFPGRFSGRQFSNSRSEMNVSTLELGDSALYLCASSLTTGTSPGELFFGEGSRLTVL.

The CDR3 is CASSQERGSQPQHF. DNA for the CDR3: TGTGCCAGCAGCCAAGAGAGGGGGTCCCAGCCCCAGCATTTT. The chain combines TRBV3-1 (or the pseudogene TRBV3-2) with TRBJ1-5; D is perhaps TRBD1 (6 bases). Trimming stripped 0 bases from V and 7 bases from J, with 10 bases between. Germline V gene sequence: CDR1 LGHDT, CDR2 YNNKEL (reference sequence). This CDR3 contains 14 residues.

V gene TRBV5-6 combines with J gene TRBJ1-3; TRBD1 matches 7 bases. Germline lookup yields CDR1 SGHDT and CDR2 YYEEEE. The CDR3 loop spans 17 amino acids. V was pared by 3 bases and J by 1 base, with 10 bases of the junction left unmatched. CDR3 coding DNA: TGTGCCAGCAGCTCTGGTACCAGGGGGAGTTCTGGAAACACCATATATTTT. It encodes CASSSGTRGSSGNTIYF.

CDR3 bases: TGTGCCAGCAGTCCTCTCGGGGAGCGGGGGCACAATGAGCAGTTCTTC. Translated, it gives CASSPLGERGHNEQFF. The rearrangement links TRBV27 to TRBJ2-1, with 8 bases fitting TRBD2. From germline, CDR1 is MNHEY and CDR2 SMNVEV (reference sequence). J lost 5 bases, V lost 5 bases, and 11 bases had no gene match. The CDR3 is made up of 16 amino acids.

This clone was seen a handful of times. The J gene is TRBJ2-5, the V gene TRBV12-3 or TRBV12-4, with 7 bases identical to TRBD2. The CDR3 totals 13 residues. Trimming cost V 3 bases and J 2 bases; bases outside gene matches: 0. CDR3 sequence (DNA): TGTGCCAGCAGTTTGGGACTACAAGAGACCCAGTACTTC. It encodes CASSLGLQETQYF.

V is TRBV5-1 and J is TRBJ1-3; possible D gene TRBD1, 5 bases. CDR1 is SGHRS, CDR2 YFSETQ, per germline. The length of the CDR3 is 16 residues. V was shortened by 0 bases and J by 2 bases, with 12 bases between the two germline ends. The CDR3: CASSLEGRGAGNTIYF. Written as DNA, the CDR3 is TGCGCCAGCAGCTTGGAGGGCCGGGGGGCTGGAAACACCATATATTTT.

The table lists this clone with a few counts. The V and J genes are TRBV4-3 and TRBJ1-4; TRBD1 matches 9 bases. Trimming cost V 0 bases and J 8 bases; bases outside gene matches: 7. In germline, CDR1 is LGHNA, CDR2 YSLEER. This CDR3 region has 16 residues. CDR3 bases: TGCGCCAGCAGCCAAGATCCCGGACAGGGGTGGGAAAAACTGTTTTTT. This sequence encodes CASSQDPGQGWEKLFF.

The chain carries TRBV27 and TRBJ2-5; 8 bases are shared with TRBD2. The V and J ends lost 2 bases and 4 bases, in that order; junction bases with no gene match: 6. Germline V lookup: CDR1 MNHEY, CDR2 SMNVEV (reference sequence). The CDR3 is made up of 15 amino acids. The DNA for the CDR3 is TGTGCCAGCAGTTTAACGTGGACTAGCAGAGAGACCCAGTACTTC. It translates to CASSLTWTSRETQYF.

This clone was recorded once. The chain is built from TRBV11-2 and TRBJ1-6; D remains ambiguous. The CDR3 totals 15 residues. The germline CDR1 and CDR2 sequences are SGHAT and FQNNGV. Trimming took 1 base from V and 10 from J, leaving 14 bases between them. The CDR3 DNA reads TGTGCCAGCAGCTTAGTCGCGCCTTCTTGGTCACCCCTCCACTTT. Its protein product is CASSLVAPSWSPLHF.

V and J are TRBV19 and TRBJ2-2; 10 bases match TRBD1. The CDR3 consists of 16 residues. With V trimmed by 6 bases and J by 5 bases, 9 bases remained unmatched. Germline V gene lookup returns CDR1 LNHDA and CDR2 SQIVND (reference sequence). CDR3 region: CASRPFGTGVTGELFF. CDR3 DNA: TGTGCCAGTAGACCTTTTGGGACAGGGGTTACCGGGGAGCTGTTTTTT.